This T cell receptor beta chain was obtained from a study of beta chain features in type 1 diabetes. The wider study: Across the samples, 107,917,701 sorted cells were examined in total.

V was pared by 1 base and J by 2 bases, with 8 bases between. This CDR3 contains 13 residues. Germline V gene sequence: CDR1 SQVTM, CDR2 ANQGSEA. As to this clone: The antigen is not known.

Overall study findings and caveats: The naive, central memory and Treg TCRB repertoires looked more alike in patients than they did in healthy donors. Significant though moderate, a shortening of TCRB CDR3s appeared in all four CD4+ subsets of Type 1 diabetes patients.

The entirety of the isolated RNA underwent reverse transcription, so expressed TCRB transcripts were sequenced. The average output of naive, central memory and regulatory T cell samples was 3.6 million or so reads. Assay: immunoSEQ multiplex PCR; the TCRdb copy retains only in-frame clones and omits some. Of around 710,000 clones in the sample, around 12% were seen once. The rearrangement joins TRBV29-1 to TRBJ1-2; D unresolved. Sequenced input: naive CD4+ T cells from blood. The TCR originated in a man aged 25 to 40 with type 1 diabetes. The CDR3, as DNA: TGCAGCGTTGAAGGGACGGAGAACTATGGCTACACCTTC. Amino acids: CSVEGTENYGYTF.